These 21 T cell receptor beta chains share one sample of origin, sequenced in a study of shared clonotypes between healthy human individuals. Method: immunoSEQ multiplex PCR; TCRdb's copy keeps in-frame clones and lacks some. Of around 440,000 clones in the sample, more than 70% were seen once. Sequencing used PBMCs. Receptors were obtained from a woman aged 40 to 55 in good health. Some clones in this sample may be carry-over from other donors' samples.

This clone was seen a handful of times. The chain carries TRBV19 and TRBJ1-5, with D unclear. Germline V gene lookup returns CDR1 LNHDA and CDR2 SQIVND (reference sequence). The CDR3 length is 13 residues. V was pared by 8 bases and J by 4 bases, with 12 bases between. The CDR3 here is CASAGVDNQPQHF. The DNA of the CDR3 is TGTGCCAGTGCCGGGGTGGATAATCAGCCCCAGCATTTT.

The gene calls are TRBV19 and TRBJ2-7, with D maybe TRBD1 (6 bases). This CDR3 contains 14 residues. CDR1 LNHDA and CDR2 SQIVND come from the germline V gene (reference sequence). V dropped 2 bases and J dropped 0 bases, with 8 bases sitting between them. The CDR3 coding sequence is TGTGCCAGTAGTATAAGGACAGACTCCTACGAGCAGTACTTC. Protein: CASSIRTDSYEQYF.

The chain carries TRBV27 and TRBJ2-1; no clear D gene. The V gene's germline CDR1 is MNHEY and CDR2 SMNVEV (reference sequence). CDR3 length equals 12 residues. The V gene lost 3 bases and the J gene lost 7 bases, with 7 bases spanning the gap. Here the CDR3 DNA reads TGTGCCAGCAGTTTTTGGGGAAATGAGCAGTTCTTC. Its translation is CASSFWGNEQFF.

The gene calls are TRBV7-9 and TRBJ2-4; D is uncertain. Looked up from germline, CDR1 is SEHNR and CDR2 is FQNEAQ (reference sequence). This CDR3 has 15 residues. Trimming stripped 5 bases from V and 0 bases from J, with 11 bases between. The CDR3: CASSPPGLAKNIQYF. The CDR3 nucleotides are TGTGCCAGCAGCCCCCCCGGCCTAGCCAAAAACATTCAGTACTTC.

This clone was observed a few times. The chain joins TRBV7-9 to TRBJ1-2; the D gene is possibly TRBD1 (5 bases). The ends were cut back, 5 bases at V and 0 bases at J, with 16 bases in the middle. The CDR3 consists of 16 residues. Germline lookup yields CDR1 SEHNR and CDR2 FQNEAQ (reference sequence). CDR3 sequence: CASSTRPWGTNYGYTF. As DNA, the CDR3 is TGTGCCAGCAGCACACGCCCGTGGGGGACTAACTATGGCTACACCTTC. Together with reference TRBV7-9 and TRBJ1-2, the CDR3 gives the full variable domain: DTGVSQNPRHKITKRGQNVTFRCDPISEHNRLYWYRQTLGQGPEFLTYFQNEAQLEKSRLLSDRFSAERPKGSFSTLEIQRTEQGDSAMYLCASSTRPWGTNYGYTFGSGTRLTVV.

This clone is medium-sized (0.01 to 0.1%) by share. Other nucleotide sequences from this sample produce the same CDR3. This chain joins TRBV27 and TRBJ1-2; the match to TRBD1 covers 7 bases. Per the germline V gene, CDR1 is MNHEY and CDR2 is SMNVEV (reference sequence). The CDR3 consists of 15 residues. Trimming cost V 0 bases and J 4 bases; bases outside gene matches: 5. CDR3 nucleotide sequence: TGTGCCAGCAGTTTATCGCAGGGGGTGGGCTATGGCTACACCTTC. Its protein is CASSLSQGVGYGYTF.

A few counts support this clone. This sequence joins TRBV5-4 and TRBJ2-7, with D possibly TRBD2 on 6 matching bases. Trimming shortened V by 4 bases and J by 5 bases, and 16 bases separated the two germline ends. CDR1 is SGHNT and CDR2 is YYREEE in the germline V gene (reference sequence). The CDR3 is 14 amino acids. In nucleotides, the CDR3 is TGTGCCAGCAGCGGTGGAGGGAGAAGCGACGAGCAGTACTTC. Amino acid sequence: CASSGGGRSDEQYF.

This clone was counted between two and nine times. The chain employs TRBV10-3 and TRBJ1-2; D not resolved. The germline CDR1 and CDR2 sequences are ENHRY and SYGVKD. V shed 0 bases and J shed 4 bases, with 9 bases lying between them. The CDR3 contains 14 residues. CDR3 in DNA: TGTGCCATCAGTGAGTCACTCGCGGGCTATGGCTACACCTTC. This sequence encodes CAISESLAGYGYTF.

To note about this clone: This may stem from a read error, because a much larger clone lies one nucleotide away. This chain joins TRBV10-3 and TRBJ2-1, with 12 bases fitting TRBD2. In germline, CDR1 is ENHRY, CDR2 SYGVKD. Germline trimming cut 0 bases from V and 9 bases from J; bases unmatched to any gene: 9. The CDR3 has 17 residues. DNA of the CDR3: TGTGCCATCAGTGAGTCGAGACTAGCGGGGGCGGCAGGTGAGCAGTTCTTC. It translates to CAISESRLAGAAGEQFF.

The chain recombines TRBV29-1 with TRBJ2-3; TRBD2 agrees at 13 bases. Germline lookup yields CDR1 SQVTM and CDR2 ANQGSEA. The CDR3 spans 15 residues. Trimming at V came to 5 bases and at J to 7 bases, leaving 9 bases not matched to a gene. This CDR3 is CSVRGLAGAANTQYF. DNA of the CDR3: TGCAGCGTTCGCGGACTAGCGGGAGCGGCAAATACGCAGTATTTT.

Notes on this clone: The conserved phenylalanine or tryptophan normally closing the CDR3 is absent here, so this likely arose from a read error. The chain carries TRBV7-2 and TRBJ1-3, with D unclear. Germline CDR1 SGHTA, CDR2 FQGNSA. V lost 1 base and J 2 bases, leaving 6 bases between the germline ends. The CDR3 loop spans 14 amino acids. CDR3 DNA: TGTGCCAGCAGCTTAGGAGGGACTGGAAACACCATATATCTT. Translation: CASSLGGTGNTIYL.

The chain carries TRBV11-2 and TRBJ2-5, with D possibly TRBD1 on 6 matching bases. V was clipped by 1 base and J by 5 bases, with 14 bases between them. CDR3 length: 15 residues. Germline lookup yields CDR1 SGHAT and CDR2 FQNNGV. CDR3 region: CASSLGNRDVETQYF. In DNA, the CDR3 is TGTGCCAGCAGCTTAGGCAACAGGGATGTGGAGACCCAGTACTTC.

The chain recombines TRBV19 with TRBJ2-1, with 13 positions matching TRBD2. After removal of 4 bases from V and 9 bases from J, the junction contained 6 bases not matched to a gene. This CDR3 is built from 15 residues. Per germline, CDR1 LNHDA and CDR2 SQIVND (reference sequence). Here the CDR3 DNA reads TGTGCCAGTAGTACCGGACTAGCGGGAGCTAGTGAGCAGTTCTTC. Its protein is CASSTGLAGASEQFF.

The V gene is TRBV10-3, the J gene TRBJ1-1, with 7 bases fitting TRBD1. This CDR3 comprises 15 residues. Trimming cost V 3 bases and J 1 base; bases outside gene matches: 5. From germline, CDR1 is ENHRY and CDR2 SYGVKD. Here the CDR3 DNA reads TGTGCCATCAGTGACTGGGGACAGAGGAACACTGAAGCTTTCTTT. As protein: CAISDWGQRNTEAFF.

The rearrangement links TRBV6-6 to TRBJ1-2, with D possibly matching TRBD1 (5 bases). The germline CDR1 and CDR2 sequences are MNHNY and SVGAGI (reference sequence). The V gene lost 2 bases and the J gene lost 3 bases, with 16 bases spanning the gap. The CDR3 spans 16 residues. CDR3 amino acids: CASSYRDSRSHYGYTF. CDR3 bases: TGTGCCAGCAGTTACCGGGACTCACGGTCCCACTATGGCTACACCTTC.

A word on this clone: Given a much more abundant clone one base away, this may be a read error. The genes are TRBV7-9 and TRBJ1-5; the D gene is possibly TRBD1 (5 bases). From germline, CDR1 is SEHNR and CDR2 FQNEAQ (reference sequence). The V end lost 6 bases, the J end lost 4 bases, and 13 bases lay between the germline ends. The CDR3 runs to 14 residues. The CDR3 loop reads CASSYGTENQPQHF. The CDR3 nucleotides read TGTGCCAGCAGTTACGGGACGGAGAATCAGCCCCAGCATTTT.

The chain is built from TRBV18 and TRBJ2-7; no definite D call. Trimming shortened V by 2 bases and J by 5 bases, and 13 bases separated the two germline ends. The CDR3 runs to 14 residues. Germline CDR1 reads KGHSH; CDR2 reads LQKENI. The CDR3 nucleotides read TGTGCCAGCTCACCATCCGCCCCCGAGGACGAGCAGTACTTC. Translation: CASSPSAPEDEQYF.

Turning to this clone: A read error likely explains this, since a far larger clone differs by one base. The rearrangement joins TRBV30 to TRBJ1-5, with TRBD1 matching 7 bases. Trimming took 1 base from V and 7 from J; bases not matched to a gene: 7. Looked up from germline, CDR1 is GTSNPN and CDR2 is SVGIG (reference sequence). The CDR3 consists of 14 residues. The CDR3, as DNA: TGTGCCTGGAGTGCTAAAGGGGGCAGACAGCCCCAGCATTTT. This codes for CAWSAKGGRQPQHF.

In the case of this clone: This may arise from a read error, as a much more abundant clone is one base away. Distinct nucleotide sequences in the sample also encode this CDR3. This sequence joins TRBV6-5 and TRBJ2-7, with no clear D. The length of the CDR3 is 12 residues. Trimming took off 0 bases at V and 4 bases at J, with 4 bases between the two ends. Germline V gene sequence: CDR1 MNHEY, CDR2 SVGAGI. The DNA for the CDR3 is TGTGCCAGCAGTTACTCGCCGTACGAGCAGTACTTC. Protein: CASSYSPYEQYF.

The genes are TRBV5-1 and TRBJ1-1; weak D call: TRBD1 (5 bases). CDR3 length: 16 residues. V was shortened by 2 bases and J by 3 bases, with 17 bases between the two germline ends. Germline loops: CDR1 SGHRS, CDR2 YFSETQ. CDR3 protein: CASSLNIWGEDTEAFF. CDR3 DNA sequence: TGCGCCAGCAGCTTAAATATCTGGGGCGAGGACACTGAAGCTTTCTTT.

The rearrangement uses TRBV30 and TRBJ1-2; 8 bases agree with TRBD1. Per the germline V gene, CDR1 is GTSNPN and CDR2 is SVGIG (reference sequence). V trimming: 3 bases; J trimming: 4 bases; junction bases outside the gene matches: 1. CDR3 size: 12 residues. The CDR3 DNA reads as TGTGCCTGGAGCGGGACAGGCTATGGCTACACCTTC. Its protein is CAWSGTGYGYTF.